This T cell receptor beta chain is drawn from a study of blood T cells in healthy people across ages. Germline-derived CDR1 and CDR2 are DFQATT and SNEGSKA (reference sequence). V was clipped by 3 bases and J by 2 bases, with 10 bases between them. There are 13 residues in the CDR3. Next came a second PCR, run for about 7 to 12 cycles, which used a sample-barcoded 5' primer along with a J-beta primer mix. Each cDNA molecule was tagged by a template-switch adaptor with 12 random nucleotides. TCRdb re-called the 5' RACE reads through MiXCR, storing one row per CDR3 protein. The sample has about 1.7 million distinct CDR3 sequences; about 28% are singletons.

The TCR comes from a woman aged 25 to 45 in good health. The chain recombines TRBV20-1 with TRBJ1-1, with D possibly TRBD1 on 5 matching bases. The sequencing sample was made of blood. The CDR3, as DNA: TGCAGTGCTAGGGTCGGGACCAACACTGAAGCTTTCTTT. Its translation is CSARVGTNTEAFF.